This TCR beta chain was recovered during a study of shared clonotypes between healthy human individuals. Between the trimmed V and J ends, which lost 5 bases and 6 bases, there was a span of 19 bases. From germline, CDR1 is MDHEN and CDR2 SYDVKM. The length of the CDR3 is 15 residues. Overall study findings and caveats: In contrast to clonotypes shared by all four donors, non-shared clonotypes had lower generation probabilities.

Data came from immunoSEQ multiplex PCR; TCRdb stores just in-frame clones and leaves some out. This sample carries about 2.3 million clones, approximately 95% of them seen once, and the ten largest clones take about 0.39%. As regards this clone: As yet, its antigen is unknown.

The TCR comes from a man aged 18 to 30 in good health. Some clones in this sample may be carry-over from other donors' samples. V and J are TRBV28 and TRBJ1-2; perhaps TRBD1 as D (6 bases). Sequences were obtained from naive CD4+ T cells from PBMCs. Stated subset: CD45RA+ positively selected. CDR3 sequence (DNA): TGTGCCAGCAGTACACGAGGGGGGGTTCGCAATGGCTACACCTTC. This sequence encodes CASSTRGGVRNGYTF.